This passage covers 23 T cell receptor beta chains from one sample sequenced in a study of blood T cell repertoires in COVID-19. Libraries were prepared by immunoSEQ multiplex PCR; TCRdb keeps only in-frame clonotypes and omits some of them. The sample lists 150,000 to 200,000 clones, 74% occurring once. The specimen was peripheral blood. The receptors shown here come from an elderly woman with acute or convalescent COVID-19.

The chain recombines TRBV27 with TRBJ2-2, with TRBD2 matching 9 bases. Trimming cost V 0 bases and J 6 bases; bases outside gene matches: 2. The germline CDR1 and CDR2 sequences are MNHEY and SMNVEV (reference sequence). CDR3 size: 15 residues. In nucleotides, the CDR3 is TGTGCCAGCAGTTTATCGCGGGGGGGTGCCGGGGAGCTGTTTTTT. This encodes CASSLSRGGAGELFF.

The rearrangement joins TRBV28 to TRBJ2-1; D might be TRBD2 (7 bases). This CDR3 has 14 amino acids. V lost 6 bases, J lost 10 bases, and 19 bases lay in between. Germline CDR1 and CDR2: MDHEN and SYDVKM. CDR3 loop: CASSPPAGAGEQFF. The CDR3 coding sequence is TGTGCCAGCAGCCCTCCGGCGGGGGCGGGGGAGCAGTTCTTC.

The chain employs TRBV6-5 and TRBJ1-1; 7 positions agree with TRBD1. From germline, CDR1 is MNHEY and CDR2 SVGAGI. CDR3 length equals 13 residues. With V trimmed by 6 bases and J by 8 bases, 9 bases remained unmatched. As DNA, the CDR3 is TGTGCCAGCAGCTACAGGGGCCGTGGGGAAGCTTTCTTT. The encoded protein is CASSYRGRGEAFF.

V usage is TRBV29-1 and J usage is TRBJ2-4; a possible D gene is TRBD2 (6 bases). This CDR3 comprises 13 residues. Germline CDR1 reads SQVTM; CDR2 reads ANQGSEA. Trimming removed 4 bases from V and 3 bases from J, with 10 bases in between. CDR3 nucleotide sequence: TGCAGCGTTGCTAGCGTCGGCAAAAACATTCAGTACTTC. Translated, it gives CSVASVGKNIQYF.

This rearrangement joins TRBV10-1 to TRBJ2-7, with a weak D call TRBD1 (5 bases). V was clipped by 2 bases and J by 3 bases, with 8 bases between them. The CDR3 extends over 13 amino acids. Germline loops: CDR1 WNHNN, CDR2 SYGVQD (reference sequence). The CDR3 here is CASSEQTDYEQYF. Written as DNA, the CDR3 is TGCGCCAGCAGTGAGCAGACAGACTACGAGCAGTACTTC.

CDR3 region: CASSDTESSGNTIYF. The DNA for the CDR3 is TGTGCCAGCTCGGACACCGAGAGCTCTGGAAACACCATATATTTT. V usage is TRBV18 and J usage is TRBJ1-3; TRBD1 is a possible D gene (5 bases). The CDR3 is 15 amino acids. V lost 6 bases to trimming and J lost 0 bases, with 12 bases between them. CDR1 KGHSH and CDR2 LQKENI come from the germline V gene.

CDR3 sequence reads: CASSALVNPANYGYTF. The CDR3 DNA sequence: TGTGCCAGCAGCGCCCTAGTCAATCCTGCTAACTATGGCTACACCTTC. The chain links TRBV9 to TRBJ1-2; D ambiguous. The CDR3 is 16 amino acids. V dropped 3 bases and J dropped 0 bases, with 15 bases sitting between them. Germline V CDR1 and CDR2: SGDLS, YYNGEE.

The chain has TRBV2 and TRBJ1-4; 9 bases are shared with TRBD1. Germline values: CDR1 SNHLY, CDR2 FYNNEI. This CDR3 is built from 15 residues. The V and J ends lost 6 bases and 4 bases, in that order; junction bases with no gene match: 6. The CDR3 DNA is TGTGCCAGCAGGACACAGGGGGCGGTTAATGAAAAACTGTTTTTT. Its translation is CASRTQGAVNEKLFF.

The rearrangement uses TRBV7-9 and TRBJ2-3, with 7 bases lining up with TRBD2. Germline V CDR1 and CDR2: SEHNR, FQNEAQ (reference sequence). The CDR3 runs 16 residues. V dropped 5 bases and J dropped 0; count of bases not matched to a gene: 8. The CDR3 region has the DNA TGTGCCAGCAGCCTTCTAAGCGGGGTTAGCACAGATACGCAGTATTTT. Amino acid sequence: CASSLLSGVSTDTQYF.

This chain joins TRBV9 and TRBJ2-1, with a weak D call TRBD1 (5 bases). V lost 0 bases to trimming and J lost 0 bases, with 13 bases between them. The CDR3 loop spans 17 amino acids. Germline assignment: CDR1 SGDLS and CDR2 YYNGEE. The DNA of the CDR3 is TGTGCCAGCAGCGTAGTAGGGGCGGTTGGCTCCTACAATGAGCAGTTCTTC. As protein: CASSVVGAVGSYNEQFF.

J is TRBJ1-6 and V is TRBV6-5; D is unresolved. Germline CDR1 reads MNHEY; CDR2 reads SVGAGI. Deletions cut 6 bases from V and 5 bases from J, with 5 bases between. The CDR3 spans 12 residues. CDR3 region: CASRGNNSPLHF. CDR3 in DNA: TGTGCCAGCAGGGGCAATAATTCACCCCTCCACTTT.

This clone came up once. The rearrangement links TRBV28 to TRBJ2-2; D remains ambiguous. The CDR3 totals 12 residues. V lost 5 bases and J 6 bases, leaving 7 bases between the germline ends. Per the germline V gene, CDR1 is MDHEN and CDR2 is SYDVKM. CDR3 sequence (DNA): TGTGCCAGCAGTCTACTTCCCGGGGAGCTGTTTTTT. It codes for CASSLLPGELFF.

The chain employs TRBV18 and TRBJ2-7; D possibly corresponds to TRBD2 (5 bases). The CDR3 consists of 13 residues. Germline lookup yields CDR1 KGHSH and CDR2 LQKENI. V lost 3 bases and J lost 3, with 9 bases in between. The CDR3, as DNA: TGTGCCAGCTCACCGGCCGAGGGCTACGAGCAGTACTTC. This gives the protein CASSPAEGYEQYF.

This chain joins TRBV27 and TRBJ2-5; TRBD2 matches at 8 bases. J gave up 5 bases and V 4 bases, and 12 bases lay outside the gene matches. Germline V gene sequence: CDR1 MNHEY, CDR2 SMNVEV (reference sequence). This CDR3 has 16 amino acids. The DNA for the CDR3 is TGTGCCAGCAGTTCAGTCGAAGCGGGAGTGGCGGAGACCCAGTACTTC. Protein product: CASSSVEAGVAETQYF.

This clone has a handful of counts. The chain recombines TRBV28 with TRBJ1-4, with 8 bases that match TRBD1. After removal of 4 bases from V and 7 bases from J, the junction contained 8 bases not matched to a gene. This CDR3 is built from 15 residues. Germline V gene data show CDR1 as MDHEN and CDR2 as SYDVKM. CDR3 in DNA: TGTGCCAGCAGTTCCCCCACAGGGGGGAGTGAAAAACTGTTTTTT. This encodes CASSSPTGGSEKLFF.

A note on this clone: One end of the junction is discordant with germline, which a read error may explain. The chain combines TRBV2 with TRBJ1-5; no clear D. This CDR3 has 12 amino acids. Germline V gene data show CDR1 as SNHLY and CDR2 as FYNNEI. CDR3 coding DNA: TGTGCCAGCAGCGAAGGAGAGCAGCCCCAGCATTTT. The encoded protein is CASSEGEQPQHF. Looking up the rest from reference TRBV2 and TRBJ1-5 gives the full variable domain: EPEVTQTPSHQVTQMGQEVILRCVPISNHLYFYWYRQILGQKVEFLVSFYNNEISEKSEIFDDQFSVERPDGSNFTLKIRSTKLEDSAMYFCASSEGEQPQHFGDGTRLSIL.

Comments on this clone: Germline is not matched at one junction end, which may reflect a read error. The V gene is TRBV29-1, the J gene TRBJ1-5; D remains ambiguous. Germline lookup yields CDR1 SQVTM and CDR2 ANQGSEA. The CDR3 consists of 13 residues. The DNA of the CDR3 is TGCAGCGCGGGGTCAGGTAGCGATCAGCCCCAGCATTTT. This gives the protein CSAGSGSDQPQHF. Looking up the rest from reference TRBV29-1 and TRBJ1-5 gives the full variable domain: SAVISQKPSRDICQRGTSLTIQCQVDSQVTMMFWYRQQPGQSLTLIATANQGSEATYESGFVIDKFPISRPNLTFSTLTVSNMSPEDSSIYLCSAGSGSDQPQHFGDGTRLSIL.

This clone was picked up a small number of times. The chain joins TRBV9 to TRBJ1-6; 7 bases are a match to TRBD1. The germline V gene encodes CDR1 SGDLS and CDR2 YYNGEE. The CDR3 is made up of 17 amino acids. J gave up 7 bases and V 3 bases, and 13 bases lay outside the gene matches. DNA of the CDR3: TGTGCCAGCAGCGGCGGGCCGGTAACAGGGGCCAATTCACCCCTCCACTTT. It is translated as CASSGGPVTGANSPLHF.

The chain carries TRBV5-4 and TRBJ2-3; maybe TRBD2 (6 bases). The germline gives CDR1 SGHNT, CDR2 YYREEE (reference sequence). Trimming took 4 bases from V and 7 from J, leaving 13 bases between them. This CDR3 has 13 amino acids. The CDR3 loop reads CASSADSGNTQYF. The CDR3 nucleotides read TGTGCCAGCAGCGCCGATAGCGGAAATACGCAGTATTTT.

The rearrangement links TRBV2 to TRBJ2-2; D might be TRBD2 (5 bases). The CDR3 is 14 amino acids. Germline V gene sequence: CDR1 SNHLY, CDR2 FYNNEI. With 5 bases removed from V and 3 bases from J, the gap between germline ends came to 10 bases. The CDR3 bases are TGTGCCAGCAGTCCGGGGTCTTACACCGGGGAGCTGTTTTTT. Translating it yields CASSPGSYTGELFF.

The chain carries TRBV30 and TRBJ1-2, with D tentatively TRBD1 (5 bases). In germline, CDR1 is GTSNPN, CDR2 SVGIG (reference sequence). The CDR3 length is 11 residues. Trimming shortened V by 4 bases and J by 8 bases, and 11 bases separated the two germline ends. This CDR3 reads CAWTGLEGYTF. CDR3 in DNA: TGTGCCTGGACAGGGTTAGAGGGCTACACCTTC.

V usage is TRBV27 and J usage is TRBJ2-1, with a tentative D call TRBD2 (6 bases). This CDR3 spans 15 amino acids. The V gene's germline CDR1 is MNHEY and CDR2 SMNVEV (reference sequence). Trimming took off 2 bases at V and 5 bases at J, with 13 bases between the two ends. CDR3 sequence (DNA): TGTGCCAGCAGTTTAGGCGGAGGGTGGAACAATGAGCAGTTCTTC. It specifies CASSLGGGWNNEQFF.

This clone is a singleton in its sample. The chain couples TRBV6-2 or TRBV6-3 to TRBJ2-7; D ambiguous. V was pared by 1 base and J by 2 bases, with 9 bases between. This CDR3 comprises 14 residues. The germline V gene has CDR1 MNHEY and CDR2 SVGEGT. The CDR3 DNA reads TGTGCCAGCAGTTACTATGTACTCGCCTACGAGCAGTACTTC. Its translation is CASSYYVLAYEQYF.